The count of the clone carrying this T cell receptor (beta chain) is one. One junction end disagrees with the germline gene, perhaps due to a read error. CDR1 SNHLY and CDR2 FYNNEI come from the germline V gene. The CDR3 is 12 amino acids. The data derive from a study of blood T cell repertoires in COVID-19. TCRdb's table, derived via immunoSEQ multiplex PCR, lists solely in-frame clones and lacks some. The repertoire has under 60,000 clones, roughly 83% of them found once; the top ten carry 50% to 75%. V is TRBV2 and J is TRBJ2-7, with D perhaps matching TRBD2 (6 bases). The TCR originated in a man in his 70s with acute or convalescent COVID-19. Sequenced input: peripheral blood. The CDR3 loop is CASSEVGDSLHF. In nucleotides, the CDR3 is TGTGCCAGCAGTGAAGTCGGGGACTCCCTACACTTC.